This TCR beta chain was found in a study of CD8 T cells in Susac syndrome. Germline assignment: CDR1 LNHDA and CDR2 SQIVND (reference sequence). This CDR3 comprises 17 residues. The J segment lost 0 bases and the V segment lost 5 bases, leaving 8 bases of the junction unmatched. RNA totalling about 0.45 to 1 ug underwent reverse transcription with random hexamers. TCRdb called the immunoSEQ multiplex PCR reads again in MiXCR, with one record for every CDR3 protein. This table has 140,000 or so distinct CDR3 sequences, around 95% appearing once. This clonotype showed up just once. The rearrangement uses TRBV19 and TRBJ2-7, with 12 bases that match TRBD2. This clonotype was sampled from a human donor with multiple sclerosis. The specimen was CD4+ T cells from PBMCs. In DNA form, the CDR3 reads TGTGCCAGTAGTCACGGACTAGCGGGGTTCGCCTCCTACGAGCAGTACTTC. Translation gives CASSHGLAGFASYEQYF.